The 27 T cell receptor beta chains below all came from one sample that was sequenced in a study of OX40 agonist ivuxolimab in advanced cancers. The protocol was immunoSEQ multiplex PCR, while the TCRdb copy is restricted to in-frame clones and leaves out a portion. The data show 55,000 to 65,000 clones, 87% seen once. This specimen was CD4+ or CD8+ T cells sorted from blood, taken in a trial of the OX40 agonist ivuxolimab. The receptor set was obtained from an adult with an advanced solid tumor such as melanoma, head and neck, liver or kidney cancer.

The genes are TRBV10-1 and TRBJ2-7; 8 bases line up with TRBD1. The trim removed 6 bases at V and 2 bases at J, leaving 9 bases unmatched. The CDR3 runs to 15 residues. From germline, CDR1 is WNHNN and CDR2 SYGVQD (reference sequence). The CDR3 nucleotides read TGCGCCAGCAGCGCCCCGGGACAGGCCCCCTACGAGCAGTACTTC. Amino acids: CASSAPGQAPYEQYF.

This rearrangement joins TRBV10-3 to TRBJ1-1; D is unresolved. This CDR3 has 14 residues. V lost 7 bases to trimming and J lost 0 bases, with 12 bases between them. Per the germline V gene, CDR1 is ENHRY and CDR2 is SYGVKD. The DNA of the CDR3 is TGTGCCATCAAGCCGTTGGGGTTGAACACTGAAGCTTTCTTT. Protein: CAIKPLGLNTEAFF.

V usage is TRBV10-3 and J usage is TRBJ2-5; D may be TRBD2 (5 bases). Trimming took off 2 bases at V and 1 base at J, with 20 bases between the two ends. Germline-derived CDR1 and CDR2 are ENHRY and SYGVKD. CDR3 length equals 18 residues. The CDR3 nucleotides are TGTGCCATCAGTGAGATGCGGGCGAATGGAGGTTTCCAAGAGACCCAGTACTTC. Its translation is CAISEMRANGGFQETQYF.

The V and J genes are TRBV11-2 and TRBJ2-2; 7 bases align to TRBD1. The CDR3 contains 15 residues. Per germline, CDR1 SGHAT and CDR2 FQNNGV. V was clipped by 4 bases and J by 4 bases; unmatched bases: 6. This CDR3 reads CASSSSGTVTGELFF. The CDR3 region has the DNA TGTGCCAGCAGCTCATCCGGGACAGTCACCGGGGAGCTGTTTTTT.

The sample holds a few counts of this clone. The chain joins TRBV5-5 to TRBJ1-2; D is unclear. The germline CDR1 and CDR2 sequences are SGHKS and YYEKEE (reference sequence). Trimming took 1 base from V and 5 from J, leaving 9 bases between them. The CDR3 covers 13 residues. This CDR3 is CASSLRSSYGYTF. The CDR3 DNA reads as TGTGCCAGCAGCTTGCGTAGCTCGTATGGCTACACCTTC.

This chain uses TRBV28 with TRBJ2-1; TRBD2 is a possible D gene (6 bases). Germline V gene data show CDR1 as MDHEN and CDR2 as SYDVKM. The CDR3 contains 12 residues. Trimming shortened V by 8 bases and J by 4 bases, and 9 bases separated the two germline ends. CDR3 in amino acids: CASGTEYNEQFF. The CDR3 coding sequence is TGTGCCAGCGGGACTGAATACAATGAGCAGTTCTTC.

The chain carries TRBV7-2 and TRBJ1-5; D is unclear. The CDR3 spans 13 residues. With 5 bases removed from V and 7 bases from J, the gap between germline ends came to 12 bases. Germline CDR1 reads SGHTA; CDR2 reads FQGNSA. In nucleotides, the CDR3 is TGTGCCAGCAGCCCCAGGACCGGGCAGCCCCAGCATTTT. Translated, it gives CASSPRTGQPQHF. The full variable domain, its missing parts supplied by reference TRBV7-2 and TRBJ1-5, is GAGVSQSPSNKVTEKGKDVELRCDPISGHTALYWYRQSLGQGLEFLIYFQGNSAPDKSGLPSDRFSAERTGGSVSTLTIQRTQQEDSAVYLCASSPRTGQPQHFGDGTRLSIL.

The CDR3 is CASSATTGDQPQHF. CDR3 sequence (DNA): TGTGCCAGCAGCGCGACGACAGGTGATCAGCCCCAGCATTTT. The gene calls are TRBV9 and TRBJ1-5; D possibly corresponds to TRBD1 (6 bases). Looked up from germline, CDR1 is SGDLS and CDR2 is YYNGEE. Trimming took 3 bases from V and 5 from J, leaving 12 bases between them. CDR3 length: 14 residues. The complete variable domain, with remaining parts taken from reference TRBV9 and TRBJ1-5, reads DSGVTQTPKHLITATGQRVTLRCSPRSGDLSVYWYQQSLDQGLQFLIQYYNGEERAKGNILERFSAQQFPDLHSELNLSSLELGDSALYFCASSATTGDQPQHFGDGTRLSIL.

This rearrangement joins TRBV19 to TRBJ1-2; unclear D gene. CDR1 LNHDA and CDR2 SQIVND come from the germline V gene (reference sequence). Deletions cut 2 bases from V and 2 bases from J, with 6 bases between. The CDR3 is 13 residues long. CDR3 nucleotide sequence: TGTGCCAGTAGTATACGGGTCAACTATGGCTACACCTTC. It specifies CASSIRVNYGYTF.

This clone has only one observation. The chain joins TRBV7-9 to TRBJ2-2; D is perhaps TRBD1 (6 bases). From germline, CDR1 is SEHNR and CDR2 FQNEAQ (reference sequence). The CDR3 is made up of 16 amino acids. Trimming took off 5 bases at V and 3 bases at J, with 16 bases between the two ends. In nucleotides, the CDR3 is TGTGCCAGCAGCCCTCAGGGCAGGGGCGACACCGGGGAGCTGTTTTTT. It is translated as CASSPQGRGDTGELFF.

J is TRBJ2-6 and V is TRBV5-8; D is ambiguous. V was shortened by 4 bases and J by 0 bases, with 8 bases between the two germline ends. The CDR3 has 15 residues. Germline values: CDR1 SGHTS, CDR2 YDEGEE. Written as DNA, the CDR3 is TGTGCCAGCAGCCGCCAGACCTCTGGGGCCAACGTCCTGACTTTC. It is translated as CASSRQTSGANVLTF.

The rearrangement joins TRBV2 to TRBJ2-5; D ambiguous. The germline V and J ends were trimmed by 4 bases and 1 base, with 1 base remaining between them. Germline CDR1 and CDR2: SNHLY and FYNNEI. The CDR3 runs 11 residues. DNA for the CDR3: TGTGCCAGCAGTGCCCAAGAGACCCAGTACTTC. Residues: CASSAQETQYF.

The chain has TRBV19 and TRBJ1-1; 11 nucleotides align to TRBD1. With V trimmed by 5 bases and J by 5 bases, 7 bases remained unmatched. This CDR3 has 15 residues. Germline CDR1 LNHDA, CDR2 SQIVND (reference sequence). The chain's CDR3 is CASSPWTGGATEAFF. CDR3 coding DNA: TGTGCCAGTAGTCCTTGGACAGGGGGCGCGACTGAAGCTTTCTTT.

The CDR3 reads CASSLAASYNEQFF. CDR3 bases: TGTGCCAGCAGCCTAGCGGCCTCCTACAATGAGCAGTTCTTC. The V gene is TRBV9, the J gene TRBJ2-1; 7 positions agree with TRBD2. CDR1 is SGDLS, CDR2 YYNGEE, per germline. The junction had 1 base not matched to a gene; V was cut back by 4 bases and J by 0 bases. CDR3 length: 14 amino acids.

This clone was observed a handful of times. This sequence joins TRBV28 and TRBJ2-7; 8 nucleotides align to TRBD1. This CDR3 has 14 amino acids. CDR1 and CDR2 (germline): MDHEN, SYDVKM. J lost 5 bases, V lost 1 base, and 4 bases had no gene match. CDR3 nucleotide sequence: TGTGCCAGCAGTTTATTCGGCAGGGGGCACGAGCAGTACTTC. It translates to CASSLFGRGHEQYF.

The CDR3 spells CASSLGDRSYGYTF. For the CDR3, the DNA is TGCGCCAGCAGCTTGGGGGACCGATCCTATGGCTACACCTTC. V is TRBV5-1 and J is TRBJ1-2; TRBD1 might be the D (5 bases). This CDR3 has 14 amino acids. With 0 bases removed from V and 4 bases from J, the gap between germline ends came to 10 bases. Germline V gene data show CDR1 as SGHRS and CDR2 as YFSETQ.

This clone was observed a handful of times. The chain combines TRBV29-1 with TRBJ2-7; unclear D gene. The V and J ends lost 3 bases and 6 bases respectively, with 12 bases between them. The CDR3 length is 12 residues. Germline V gene sequence: CDR1 SQVTM, CDR2 ANQGSEA. CDR3 amino acids: CSVDGRGPEQYF. The CDR3 DNA follows: TGCAGCGTTGATGGGCGTGGACCCGAGCAGTACTTC.

The rearrangement links TRBV2 to TRBJ2-5; D unclear. The CDR3 contains 11 residues. V gave up 4 bases and J gave up 5 bases, with 5 bases separating them. Germline V gene sequence: CDR1 SNHLY, CDR2 FYNNEI. The CDR3 reads CASSVYETQYF. DNA of the CDR3: TGTGCCAGCAGTGTTTATGAGACCCAGTACTTC.

This clone was found once. The chain joins TRBV18 to TRBJ1-2; D gene unclear. Germline loops: CDR1 KGHSH, CDR2 LQKENI. V lost 0 bases and J 2 bases, leaving 10 bases between the germline ends. The CDR3 covers 15 residues. CDR3 in DNA: TGTGCCAGCTCACCACCGGTGGGAGCAAACTATGGCTACACCTTC. Translation: CASSPPVGANYGYTF.

The V gene is TRBV27, the J gene TRBJ2-1; possibly TRBD1 for D (5 bases). CDR3 size: 16 residues. Trimming shortened V by 3 bases and J by 0 bases, and 12 bases separated the two germline ends. Looked up from germline, CDR1 is MNHEY and CDR2 is SMNVEV (reference sequence). The CDR3 nucleotides read TGTGCCAGCAGTTTCCGACAGACTTTCTCCTACAATGAGCAGTTCTTC. It codes for CASSFRQTFSYNEQFF.

This CDR3 reads CATVSALGYGEAFF. CDR3 nucleotide sequence: TGTGCCACCGTCAGTGCGTTAGGGTACGGTGAAGCTTTCTTT. The chain uses TRBV15 and TRBJ1-1; D not resolved. V lost 8 bases and J 7 bases, leaving 20 bases between the germline ends. CDR3 size: 14 residues. The germline V gene has CDR1 LNHNV and CDR2 YYDKDF (reference sequence).

This clone was recorded once. The gene calls are TRBV29-1 and TRBJ1-1; the D gene is possibly TRBD1 (6 bases). Germline V lookup: CDR1 SQVTM, CDR2 ANQGSEA. V was clipped by 4 bases and J by 0 bases, with 12 bases between them. The CDR3 is 14 amino acids. Here the CDR3 reads CSVGPRGMNTEAFF. The CDR3 DNA follows: TGCAGCGTTGGGCCGAGGGGGATGAACACTGAAGCTTTCTTT.

The chain links TRBV6-5 to TRBJ1-1, with 8 positions matching TRBD1. The CDR3 covers 16 residues. CDR1 is MNHEY, CDR2 SVGAGI, per germline. The V and J ends lost 4 bases and 7 bases, in that order; junction bases with no gene match: 14. As DNA, the CDR3 is TGTGCCAGCAGTTCGAATACCCGAGGACAGGGTGTTGAAGCTTTCTTT. This encodes CASSSNTRGQGVEAFF.

In DNA form, the CDR3 reads TGTGCCACCAGCAGAGCCCCGGACCGCAAGCAGTACTTC. As protein: CATSRAPDRKQYF. V is TRBV15 and J is TRBJ2-7, with D unclear. This CDR3 spans 13 amino acids. The germline V gene has CDR1 LNHNV and CDR2 YYDKDF (reference sequence). The V end lost 1 base, the J end lost 8 bases, and 12 bases lay between the germline ends.

V is TRBV9 and J is TRBJ2-7; a weak D match, TRBD1 (6 bases). The CDR3 has 15 residues. Germline CDR1 and CDR2: SGDLS and YYNGEE. Trimming stripped 3 bases from V and 3 bases from J, with 16 bases between. The CDR3 here is CASSAQTGHHYEQYF. In DNA, the CDR3 is TGTGCCAGCAGCGCCCAGACGGGACACCACTACGAGCAGTACTTC.

V is TRBV30 and J is TRBJ2-7; no firm D call. Between the trimmed V and J ends, which lost 2 bases and 0 bases, there was a span of 14 bases. This CDR3 is built from 15 residues. Germline V lookup: CDR1 GTSNPN, CDR2 SVGIG (reference sequence). CDR3 nucleotides: TGTGCCTGGAGTAGGATGAGGACGAGCTCCTACGAGCAGTACTTC. Its protein product is CAWSRMRTSSYEQYF.

The chain recombines TRBV29-1 with TRBJ2-5; TRBD1 matches at 9 bases. Germline assignment: CDR1 SQVTM and CDR2 ANQGSEA. The CDR3 loop spans 15 amino acids. Trimming took 6 bases from V and 5 from J; bases not matched to a gene: 13. The CDR3 loop is CSVEKTGGPGETQYF. CDR3 coding DNA: TGCAGCGTCGAAAAAACAGGGGGCCCCGGGGAGACCCAGTACTTC. The full variable domain, with the rest looked up from reference TRBV29-1 and TRBJ2-5, is SAVISQKPSRDICQRGTSLTIQCQVDSQVTMMFWYRQQPGQSLTLIATANQGSEATYESGFVIDKFPISRPNLTFSTLTVSNMSPEDSSIYLCSVEKTGGPGETQYFGPGTRLLVL.